The rows below give T cell receptor beta chains drawn from one sample of a study of blood T cells in healthy people across ages. TCRdb re-derived calls from the 5' RACE reads in MiXCR, one entry per CDR3 protein. The sample yields approximately 880,000 distinct CDR3 sequences, about 44% seen once. Sequenced material: blood. The receptor set was obtained from a man aged 25-45 years in good health. The CDR3 runs from the conserved cysteine through the conserved F or W. Each record gives: clone size, J gene, V gene, D gene, CDR3 protein, CDR3 DNA. D genes are given only for firm matches. Rows may omit the clone size; those that give it use once, few, many or a size class.

size: few; J: TRBJ2-7; V: TRBV5-5; D: TRBD2; CDR3: CASSSGTSFYEQYF; DNA: TGTGCCAGCAGCTCCGGGACTAGCTTCTACGAGCAGTACTTC
size: few; J: TRBJ2-7; V: TRBV20-1; D: TRBD1; CDR3: CSADRDRGGYEQYF; DNA: TGCAGTGCAGACCGGGACAGGGGTGGCTACGAGCAGTACTTC
size: NA; J: TRBJ2-1; V: TRBV6-5; D: NA; CDR3: CASTKRSSYNEQFF; DNA: TGTGCCAGCACTAAGCGTAGCTCCTACAATGAGCAGTTCTTC
size: once; J: TRBJ2-2; V: TRBV20-1; D: NA; CDR3: CSAWGRQNTGELFF; DNA: TGCAGTGCTTGGGGACGGCAGAACACCGGGGAGCTGTTTTTT
size: NA; J: TRBJ1-2; V: TRBV29-1; D: TRBD1; CDR3: CSVETGTGFEGYTF; DNA: TGCAGCGTTGAGACCGGGACAGGGTTCGAGGGCTACACCTTC
size: NA; J: TRBJ2-5; V: TRBV29-1; D: NA; CDR3: CSVERAGDYQETQYF; DNA: TGCAGCGTTGAAAGGGCAGGGGATTACCAAGAGACCCAGTACTTC
size: NA; J: TRBJ2-5; V: TRBV12-3/TRBV12-4; D: NA; CDR3: CASSLEWWETQYF; DNA: TGTGCCAGCAGTTTAGAGTGGTGGGAGACCCAGTACTTC
size: once; J: TRBJ2-3; V: TRBV4-2; D: NA; CDR3: CASSQVSSGTDTQYF; DNA: TGTGCCAGCAGCCAAGTGAGTAGCGGCACAGATACGCAGTATTTT
size: NA; J: TRBJ2-5; V: TRBV11-1; D: NA; CDR3: CASSLNAGAYQETQYF; DNA: TGTGCCAGCAGCTTAAACGCTGGTGCGTACCAAGAGACCCAGTACTTC
size: NA; J: TRBJ2-5; V: TRBV4-3; D: TRBD2; CDR3: CTSSQDLTSGSQETQYF; DNA: TGCACCAGCAGCCAAGATCTTACTAGCGGATCACAAGAGACCCAGTACTTC
size: NA; J: TRBJ2-2; V: TRBV5-6; D: NA; CDR3: CASSLGGLRSATGELFF; DNA: TGTGCCAGCAGCTTGGGTGGGTTGCGATCGGCCACCGGGGAGCTGTTTTTT
size: few; J: TRBJ1-4; V: TRBV4-2; D: NA; CDR3: CASSQGGNEKLFF; DNA: TGTGCCAGCAGCCAAGGGGGGAATGAAAAACTGTTTTTT
size: NA; J: TRBJ2-7; V: TRBV28; D: NA; CDR3: CASSLIRYEQYF; DNA: TGTGCCAGCAGTTTAATCCGGTACGAGCAGTACTTC
size: few; J: TRBJ2-5; V: TRBV27; D: NA; CDR3: CASSLFGTQYF; DNA: TGTGCCAGCAGTTTATTCGGGACCCAGTACTTC
size: many; J: TRBJ2-7; V: TRBV9; D: NA; CDR3: CASSVAPGDVHEQYF; DNA: TGTGCCAGCAGCGTAGCGCCGGGGGATGTCCACGAGCAGTACTTC
size: NA; J: TRBJ2-3; V: TRBV24-1; D: TRBD2; CDR3: CATSDSRGATSGPFDTQYF; DNA: TGTGCCACCAGTGATTCTCGGGGGGCCACTAGCGGACCCTTTGATACGCAGTATTTT
size: NA; J: TRBJ2-1; V: TRBV4-2; D: NA; CDR3: CASSQDWSTSSYNEQFF; DNA: TGTGCCAGCAGCCAAGATTGGTCGACATCGTCCTACAATGAGCAGTTCTTC
size: NA; J: TRBJ2-7; V: TRBV5-1; D: TRBD1; CDR3: CASSFNRGPSFEQYF; DNA: TGCGCCAGCAGCTTCAACAGGGGGCCCTCCTTCGAGCAGTACTTC
size: NA; J: TRBJ2-7; V: TRBV30; D: TRBD1; CDR3: CAWGQESSYEQYF; DNA: TGTGCCTGGGGACAGGAGAGCTCCTACGAGCAGTACTTC
size: NA; J: TRBJ2-1; V: TRBV25-1; D: NA; CDR3: CASNTGTYIAETQFF; DNA: TGTGCCAGCAACACCGGGACCTATATCGCAGAGACCCAGTTCTTC
size: few; J: TRBJ2-7; V: TRBV12-3/TRBV12-4; D: TRBD1; CDR3: CANPPQTGSHEQYF; DNA: TGTGCCAACCCCCCCCAGACAGGGTCCCACGAGCAGTACTTC
size: NA; J: TRBJ1-1; V: TRBV30; D: NA; CDR3: CAWRAPGTEAFF; DNA: TGTGCCTGGAGGGCGCCGGGGACTGAAGCTTTCTTT
size: NA; J: TRBJ2-3; V: TRBV29-1; D: NA; CDR3: CSGDGSTDTQYF; DNA: TGCAGCGGGGACGGTAGCACAGATACGCAGTATTTT
size: NA; J: TRBJ2-7; V: TRBV20-1; D: NA; CDR3: CSAREAGHRAYEQYF; DNA: TGCAGTGCTAGAGAGGCGGGTCACCGAGCCTACGAGCAGTACTTC
size: few; J: TRBJ2-3; V: TRBV12-3/TRBV12-4; D: TRBD2; CDR3: CASSSSGGRTDTQYF; DNA: TGTGCCAGCAGTTCTAGCGGGGGGAGGACAGATACGCAGTATTTT
size: NA; J: TRBJ2-7; V: TRBV21-1; D: NA; CDR3: CASSKESYRNYEQYF; DNA: TGTGCCAGCAGCAAAGAAAGTTACAGAAACTACGAGCAGTACTTC
size: few; J: TRBJ1-6; V: TRBV25-1; D: TRBD1; CDR3: CASSDWDRANSPLHF; DNA: TGTGCCAGCAGTGATTGGGACAGGGCTAATTCACCCCTCCACTTT
size: NA; J: TRBJ1-2; V: TRBV6-2/TRBV6-3; D: NA; CDR3: CASSSRSLAPGYTF; DNA: TGTGCCAGCAGCTCCCGGTCTCTTGCCCCTGGCTACACCTTC
size: NA; J: TRBJ2-2; V: TRBV29-1; D: NA; CDR3: CSVEEGNTGELFF; DNA: TGCAGCGTTGAAGAGGGGAACACCGGGGAGCTGTTTTTT
size: NA; J: TRBJ2-3; V: TRBV4-1; D: NA; CDR3: CASSQGGRSDTQYF; DNA: TGCGCCAGCAGCCAAGGGGGGCGTTCAGATACGCAGTATTTT
size: NA; J: TRBJ1-1; V: TRBV9; D: NA; CDR3: CASSVDGYTEAFF; DNA: TGTGCCAGCAGCGTAGACGGGTACACTGAAGCTTTCTTT
size: NA; J: TRBJ1-5; V: TRBV6-2/TRBV6-3; D: NA; CDR3: CASDGVGAYQPQHF; DNA: TGTGCCAGCGACGGAGTGGGTGCTTATCAGCCCCAGCATTTT
size: NA; J: TRBJ2-5; V: TRBV12-3/TRBV12-4; D: TRBD1; CDR3: CASSTATGSETQYF; DNA: TGTGCCAGCAGTACGGCGACAGGGTCAGAGACCCAGTACTTC
size: NA; J: TRBJ2-7; V: TRBV2; D: NA; CDR3: CASEASGLYGQYF; DNA: TGTGCCAGTGAAGCCTCCGGGCTGTACGGGCAGTACTTC
size: NA; J: TRBJ1-1; V: TRBV5-5; D: NA; CDR3: CASTLGPGNTEAFF; DNA: TGTGCCAGCACCCTGGGTCCGGGTAACACTGAAGCTTTCTTT
size: few; J: TRBJ1-5; V: TRBV28; D: TRBD1; CDR3: CASRWTGNQPQHF; DNA: TGTGCCAGCAGATGGACAGGAAATCAGCCCCAGCATTTT
size: NA; J: TRBJ1-2; V: TRBV10-3; D: TRBD1; CDR3: CAISKETGTYGYTF; DNA: TGTGCCATCAGCAAAGAGACAGGGACCTATGGCTACACCTTC
size: NA; J: TRBJ2-7; V: TRBV6-1; D: NA; CDR3: CASSHMTETYEQYF; DNA: TGTGCCAGCAGTCATATGACCGAGACCTACGAGCAGTACTTC
size: once; J: TRBJ2-7; V: TRBV6-1; D: NA; CDR3: CASSEPLELTASSYEQYF; DNA: TGTGCCAGCAGTGAACCTCTGGAGTTGACAGCATCTTCCTACGAGCAGTACTTC
size: NA; J: TRBJ1-1; V: TRBV2; D: NA; CDR3: CASSSDSPRGNTEAFF; DNA: TGTGCCAGCAGCTCGGACAGCCCCAGAGGGAACACTGAAGCTTTCTTT
size: NA; J: TRBJ1-4; V: TRBV4-2; D: NA; CDR3: CASSQEGKGLPGKLFF; DNA: TGTGCCAGCAGCCAAGAAGGAAAGGGGCTACCTGGGAAACTGTTTTTT
size: NA; J: TRBJ2-3; V: TRBV7-2; D: NA; CDR3: CASSLGPSPEGTQYF; DNA: TGTGCCAGCAGCTTAGGTCCCAGCCCGGAAGGTACGCAGTATTTT
size: NA; J: TRBJ1-1; V: TRBV6-5; D: TRBD1; CDR3: CASSRRDSTEAFF; DNA: TGTGCCAGCAGCCGCCGGGACAGTACTGAAGCTTTCTTT
size: NA; J: TRBJ1-2; V: TRBV9; D: NA; CDR3: CASSPNAGVYGYTF; DNA: TGTGCCAGCAGCCCCAACGCGGGGGTCTATGGCTACACCTTC
size: few; J: TRBJ2-7; V: TRBV7-3; D: NA; CDR3: CASSSSGVGEQYF; DNA: TGTGCCAGCAGCTCGTCAGGGGTTGGCGAGCAGTACTTC